Sequencing of this TCR beta chain was carried out in a study of PD-1 blockade in classical Hodgkin lymphoma. Study-wide results and caveats: Before treatment, TCR diversity in newly diagnosed patients was reportedly lower than in healthy donors.

A remark on this clone: Its specificity is unknown.

The time point was: cycle 4 day 1 (C4D1), after less than 7 weeks of nivolumab. Every patient had relapsed following autologous stem cell transplantation, and cohorts differed in brentuximab vedotin exposure. The CD4+ T cells used were purified from thawed PBMCs through magnetic negative selection. The method was immunoSEQ multiplex PCR; TCRdb's version includes in-frame clones alone and lacks a portion of them. This table has thousands of clones, more than 75% appearing once. The CDR3 has 15 amino acids. Trimming cost V 6 bases and J 7 bases; bases outside gene matches: 10. Germline V lookup: CDR1 WSHSY, CDR2 SAAADI.

The chain recombines TRBV10-2 with TRBJ2-1; 9 positions agree with TRBD2. This sequence was found in a human donor with classical Hodgkin lymphoma. Sequences were derived from CD4+ T cells from blood, sampled before the fourth cycle of nivolumab. CDR3 DNA: TGCGCCAGCAGGAGTAGAGGACTAGCGAGAAATGAGCAGTTCTTC. Encoded protein: CASRSRGLARNEQFF.